One sample yielded the 29 T cell receptor beta chains listed below, sequenced in a study of beta chain features in type 1 diabetes. As every portion of the isolated RNA was reverse transcribed, the sequencing read expressed TCRB transcripts. The table came from immunoSEQ multiplex PCR; TCRdb's copy has only in-frame clones and leaves some out. Of 150,000 to 190,000 clones in the sample, about 8.5% were seen once. What was sequenced was central memory CD4+ T cells from blood. These receptors were collected from a man aged 18 to 30 in good health.

The rearrangement joins TRBV7-6 to TRBJ2-2, with D unresolved. CDR3 size: 14 residues. The germline V gene has CDR1 SGHVS and CDR2 FNYEAQ. With 3 bases removed from V and 4 bases from J, the gap between germline ends came to 9 bases. The DNA for the CDR3 is TGTGCCAGCAGCTTGCCGACGGGCACCGGGGAGCTGTTTTTT. Translation gives CASSLPTGTGELFF.

This clone showed up just a few times. This chain uses TRBV28 with TRBJ2-7; maybe TRBD2 (6 bases). Trimming shortened V by 5 bases and J by 0 bases, and 11 bases separated the two germline ends. From germline, CDR1 is MDHEN and CDR2 SYDVKM. The CDR3 totals 14 residues. CDR3 bases: TGTGCCAGCAGTCCTGGGGGGAGCTCCTACGAGCAGTACTTC. It is translated as CASSPGGSSYEQYF.

This chain connects TRBV29-1 to TRBJ1-1, with TRBD1 as a possible D gene (5 bases). Trimming removed 3 bases at V and 11 bases at J, with 13 bases between. The CDR3 totals 11 residues. CDR1 is SQVTM, CDR2 ANQGSEA, per germline. As DNA, the CDR3 is TGCAGCGTTGACGTTGGGGGGAGGGCTTTCTTT. Translation gives CSVDVGGRAFF.

This clone has at least ten counts. CDR3 loop: CAWMGLNGSPLHF. The CDR3, as DNA: TGTGCCTGGATGGGACTAAATGGTTCACCCCTCCACTTT. The chain joins TRBV30 to TRBJ1-6, with D perhaps matching TRBD1 (5 bases). V lost 4 bases and J lost 9, with 13 bases in between. The V gene's germline CDR1 is GTSNPN and CDR2 SVGIG (reference sequence). The CDR3 runs 13 residues.

This clone was seen a handful of times. The chain joins TRBV5-4 to TRBJ1-5; perhaps TRBD1 as D (6 bases). With 1 base removed from V and 7 bases from J, the gap between germline ends came to 12 bases. This CDR3 has 14 amino acids. Germline loops: CDR1 SGHNT, CDR2 YYREEE (reference sequence). In nucleotides, the CDR3 is TGTGCCAGCAGCTTGACAGGGTCGGGCCAGCCCCAGCATTTT. This sequence encodes CASSLTGSGQPQHF.

This clone was seen repeatedly, ten times or more. This chain links TRBV10-3 with TRBJ2-2; 7 nucleotides line up with TRBD2. This CDR3 is built from 13 residues. Germline CDR1 reads ENHRY; CDR2 reads SYGVKD. Germline trimming cut 10 bases from V and 0 bases from J; bases unmatched to any gene: 2. CDR3 sequence: CATSGTNTGELFF. The CDR3 DNA sequence: TGTGCCACGAGCGGGACGAACACCGGGGAGCTGTTTTTT.

This clone turned up a few times. This sequence joins TRBV7-6 and TRBJ2-1, with a tentative D call TRBD2 (6 bases). CDR1 and CDR2 (germline): SGHVS, FNYEAQ. Trimming took off 1 base at V and 6 bases at J, with 13 bases between the two ends. The CDR3 sequence is 15 residues long. The CDR3 sequence: CASSLVSSATNEQFF. The CDR3 coding sequence is TGTGCCAGCAGCTTAGTGTCTAGCGCCACCAATGAGCAGTTCTTC.

The rearrangement joins TRBV15 to TRBJ2-5; 10 bases line up with TRBD2. The CDR3 sequence is 18 residues long. V was clipped by 0 bases and J by 0 bases; unmatched bases: 7. Looked up from germline, CDR1 is LNHNV and CDR2 is YYDKDF (reference sequence). CDR3 in amino acids: CATSRDRSGGAHQETQYF. The CDR3 bases are TGTGCCACCAGCAGAGATCGAAGCGGGGGGGCCCACCAAGAGACCCAGTACTTC.

The chain recombines TRBV7-2 with TRBJ2-3; 7 bases align to TRBD1. Germline V gene data show CDR1 as SGHTA and CDR2 as FQGNSA. The CDR3 totals 14 residues. V trimming: 5 bases; J trimming: 1 base; junction bases outside the gene matches: 3. CDR3 loop: CASSQTGGTDTQYF. CDR3 nucleotide sequence: TGTGCCAGCAGCCAAACAGGGGGCACAGATACGCAGTATTTT.

This clone showed up many times. This sequence joins TRBV7-2 and TRBJ2-3, with D uncertain. This CDR3 region has 15 residues. V gave up 2 bases and J gave up 0 bases, with 9 bases separating them. Per the germline V gene, CDR1 is SGHTA and CDR2 is FQGNSA. The CDR3 loop is CASSLSYSSTDTQYF. The CDR3 coding sequence is TGTGCCAGCAGCTTAAGTTACAGCAGCACAGATACGCAGTATTTT.

The V gene is TRBV5-1, the J gene TRBJ2-1, with TRBD1 as a possible D gene (6 bases). The germline V and J ends were trimmed by 0 bases and 8 bases, with 18 bases remaining between them. Per the germline V gene, CDR1 is SGHRS and CDR2 is YFSETQ. This CDR3 is built from 16 residues. DNA for the CDR3: TGCGCCAGCAGCTTGGAAAACAGGGTTTGGGTTGATGAGCAGTTCTTC. Its protein product is CASSLENRVWVDEQFF.

The V and J genes are TRBV5-6 and TRBJ2-3, with D maybe TRBD1 (5 bases). The V end was cut by 2 bases, the J end by 0 bases, with 19 bases between. This CDR3 has 18 amino acids. Germline-derived CDR1 and CDR2 are SGHDT and YYEEEE. The CDR3 coding sequence is TGTGCCAGCAGCTTTGCTTGGATGTTGCAGGGTAGCACAGATACGCAGTATTTT. Protein: CASSFAWMLQGSTDTQYF.

The chain links TRBV14 to TRBJ2-3, with 7 bases identical to TRBD2. This CDR3 region has 16 residues. Germline values: CDR1 SGHDN, CDR2 FVKESK. Unmatched junction bases numbered 9, after V lost 1 base and J lost 5 bases. This chain's CDR3 is CASSQALRERVDTQYF. The CDR3 DNA reads TGTGCCAGCAGCCAAGCGTTGCGGGAGCGGGTAGATACGCAGTATTTT.

This clone was seen only a few times. The chain is built from TRBV2 and TRBJ1-1, with D hard to call. The germline gives CDR1 SNHLY, CDR2 FYNNEI. Trimming took 1 base from V and 4 from J, leaving 13 bases between them. The CDR3 consists of 15 residues. The CDR3 DNA is TGTGCCAGCAGTGAAGGGTCCGGGTTCGGCACTGAAGCTTTCTTT. Translating it yields CASSEGSGFGTEAFF. The entire variable domain, with the rest obtained from reference TRBV2 and TRBJ1-1, is as follows: EPEVTQTPSHQVTQMGQEVILRCVPISNHLYFYWYRQILGQKVEFLVSFYNNEISEKSEIFDDQFSVERPDGSNFTLKIRSTKLEDSAMYFCASSEGSGFGTEAFFGQGTRLTVV.

This clone was found a few times. The gene calls are TRBV5-1 and TRBJ2-3; D unresolved. The CDR3 length is 14 residues. Trimming left V 0 bases short and J 0 bases short, with 5 bases between. Per the germline V gene, CDR1 is SGHRS and CDR2 is YFSETQ. The CDR3 region has the DNA TGCGCCAGCAGCTTGGTAGTTAGCACAGATACGCAGTATTTT. Encoded protein: CASSLVVSTDTQYF.

This clone has a handful of counts. V and J are TRBV10-3 and TRBJ1-2, with D uncertain. Germline V gene sequence: CDR1 ENHRY, CDR2 SYGVKD. This CDR3 has 15 residues. Trimming left V 0 bases short and J 4 bases short, with 12 bases between. The CDR3 bases are TGTGCCATCAGTGAGTCGTCAGGAGGAATCTATGGCTACACCTTC. Protein sequence: CAISESSGGIYGYTF.

The chain employs TRBV7-2 and TRBJ2-1; no clear D gene. V was pared by 2 bases and J by 7 bases, with 15 bases between. The CDR3 runs 15 residues. Looked up from germline, CDR1 is SGHTA and CDR2 is FQGNSA. The CDR3 loop is CASSLSYGRSNEQFF. The CDR3 DNA sequence: TGTGCCAGCAGCTTAAGTTACGGCAGGTCAAATGAGCAGTTCTTC. The whole variable domain, remainder taken from reference TRBV7-2 and TRBJ2-1, is GAGVSQSPSNKVTEKGKDVELRCDPISGHTALYWYRQSLGQGLEFLIYFQGNSAPDKSGLPSDRFSAERTGGSVSTLTIQRTQQEDSAVYLCASSLSYGRSNEQFFGPGTRLTVL.

The chain combines TRBV28 with TRBJ1-4; no reliable D call. There are 14 residues in the CDR3. Germline V CDR1 and CDR2: MDHEN, SYDVKM. V lost 3 bases and J 7 bases, leaving 12 bases between the germline ends. The CDR3 protein is CASSLPQGGEKLFF. In DNA form, the CDR3 reads TGTGCCAGCAGTTTGCCGCAAGGCGGTGAAAAACTGTTTTTT.

Many counts were recorded for this clone. This rearrangement joins TRBV7-9 to TRBJ2-1, with 16 bases identical to TRBD2. V was pared by 5 bases and J by 14 bases, with 9 bases of the junction left unmatched. The CDR3 is made up of 15 amino acids. The germline V gene encodes CDR1 SEHNR and CDR2 FQNEAQ (reference sequence). Here the CDR3 reads CASSIGTSGGASKFF. CDR3 nucleotide sequence: TGTGCCAGCAGCATCGGGACTAGCGGGGGGGCTTCAAAGTTCTTC.

V usage is TRBV6-6 and J usage is TRBJ2-7; perhaps TRBD1 as D (5 bases). V was trimmed by 6 bases and J by 6 bases, leaving 18 bases between them. Germline CDR1 is MNHNY and CDR2 is SVGAGI (reference sequence). The CDR3 contains 14 residues. The CDR3 reads CASSETTVISEQYF. Written as DNA, the CDR3 is TGTGCCAGCAGCGAGACGACAGTCATATCCGAGCAGTACTTC.

CDR3 sequence: CASSPYSGASYEQYF. Here the CDR3 DNA reads TGTGCCAGCAGCCCGTATAGCGGGGCCTCCTACGAGCAGTACTTC. The chain uses TRBV5-6 and TRBJ2-7, with 8 bases fitting TRBD2. The length of the CDR3 is 15 residues. Germline values: CDR1 SGHDT, CDR2 YYEEEE. After removal of 4 bases from V and 0 bases from J, the junction contained 6 bases not matched to a gene. Based on the CDR3 plus reference TRBV5-6 and TRBJ2-7, the full variable domain is DAGVTQSPTHLIKTRGQQVTLRCSPKSGHDTVSWYQQALGQGPQFIFQYYEEEERQRGNFPDRFSGHQFPNYSSELNVNALLLGDSALYLCASSPYSGASYEQYFGPGTRLTVT.

This clone was counted a few times. The V gene is TRBV6-1, the J gene TRBJ1-5; 9 bases are shared with TRBD1. Germline loops: CDR1 MNHNS, CDR2 SASEGT. This CDR3 spans 17 amino acids. V lost 3 bases to trimming and J lost 3 bases; unmatched junction nucleotides: 9. In DNA form, the CDR3 reads TGTGCCAGCAGTGATCCGGGACAGGGAAACCCCAATCAGCCCCAGCATTTT. Translating gives CASSDPGQGNPNQPQHF.

This clone was seen only a few times. The CDR3 coding sequence is TGTGCCGCGAGACAGGGTTTCAGCGAGCAGTACTTC. It yields the protein CAARQGFSEQYF. The chain couples TRBV28 to TRBJ2-7; TRBD1 matches 7 bases. CDR1 and CDR2 from the germline V gene are MDHEN and SYDVKM. CDR3 length equals 12 residues. The junction had 10 bases not matched to a gene; V was cut back by 11 bases and J by 6 bases.

Ten or more counts support this clone. The V call is TRBV7-8, the J call TRBJ2-4; 9 bases are a match to TRBD1. With 5 bases clipped from V and 7 bases from J, the junction kept 9 bases outside the gene matches. The germline V gene encodes CDR1 SGHVS and CDR2 FQNEAQ. This CDR3 has 15 residues. The CDR3 here is CASSTGTGLRNIQYF. DNA of the CDR3: TGTGCCAGCAGCACAGGGACAGGGTTGAGGAACATTCAGTACTTC.

This clone has ten or more counts. This sequence joins TRBV29-1 and TRBJ1-1, with D possibly being TRBD1 (6 bases). V dropped 5 bases and J dropped 3 bases, with 7 bases sitting between them. The V gene's germline CDR1 is SQVTM and CDR2 ANQGSEA. The CDR3 is made up of 11 amino acids. CDR3 DNA sequence: TGCAGCGTTAGGACAGACACTGAAGCTTTCTTT. As protein: CSVRTDTEAFF.

In this sample, this clone turned up a few times. The rearrangement uses TRBV28 and TRBJ1-5, with D tentatively TRBD1 (6 bases). V dropped 3 bases and J dropped 3 bases, with 9 bases sitting between them. Germline V gene data show CDR1 as MDHEN and CDR2 as SYDVKM. The CDR3 length is 14 residues. CDR3 region: CASSLGGLNQPQHF. CDR3 DNA: TGTGCCAGCAGTTTGGGGGGGCTCAATCAGCCCCAGCATTTT. Combining the CDR3 with reference TRBV28 and TRBJ1-5 gives the whole variable domain DVKVTQSSRYLVKRTGEKVFLECVQDMDHENMFWYRQDPGLGLRLIYFSYDVKMKEKGDIPEGYSVSREKKERFSLILESASTNQTSMYLCASSLGGLNQPQHFGDGTRLSIL.

A few counts support this clone. This chain joins TRBV5-4 and TRBJ2-1, with TRBD1 identical over 11 bases. Germline V gives CDR1 SGHNT, CDR2 YYREEE (reference sequence). V lost 6 bases to trimming and J lost 4 bases; unmatched junction nucleotides: 6. This CDR3 has 15 residues. The CDR3 DNA is TGTGCCAGCAACTCGGGGACAGGGGGTTACAATGAGCAGTTCTTC. It encodes CASNSGTGGYNEQFF.

This chain connects TRBV30 to TRBJ1-4, with 7 bases that match TRBD1. The CDR3 consists of 16 residues. V lost 8 bases and J lost 4; bases outside the gene matches: 16. Germline V CDR1 and CDR2: GTSNPN, SVGIG (reference sequence). CDR3 residues: CAGVRVGGSGNEKLFF. The CDR3 region has the DNA TGTGCCGGGGTCCGCGTAGGGGGCTCTGGTAATGAAAAACTGTTTTTT.

The chain recombines TRBV29-1 with TRBJ2-2; D perhaps matches TRBD2 (6 bases). The CDR3 has 13 amino acids. Germline values: CDR1 SQVTM, CDR2 ANQGSEA. Trimming took 5 bases from V and 2 from J, leaving 9 bases between them. CDR3 residues: CSVTTRNTGELFF. As DNA, the CDR3 is TGCAGCGTTACGACTAGAAACACCGGGGAGCTGTTTTTT.